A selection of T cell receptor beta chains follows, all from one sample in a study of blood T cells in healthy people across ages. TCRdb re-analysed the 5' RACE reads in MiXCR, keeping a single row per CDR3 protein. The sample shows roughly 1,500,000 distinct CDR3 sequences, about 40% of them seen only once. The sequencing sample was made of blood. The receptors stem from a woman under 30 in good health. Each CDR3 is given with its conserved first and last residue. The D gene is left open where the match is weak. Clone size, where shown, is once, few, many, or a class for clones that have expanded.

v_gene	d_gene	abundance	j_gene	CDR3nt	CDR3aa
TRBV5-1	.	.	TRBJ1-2	TGCGCCAGCAGCCAGGACATCCACTCTAACTATGGCTACACCTTC	CASSQDIHSNYGYTF
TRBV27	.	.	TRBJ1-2	TGTGCCAGCAGATTCGGGCGCGGCTATGGCTACACCTTC	CASRFGRGYGYTF
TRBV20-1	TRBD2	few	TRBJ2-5	TGCAGTGCTAGTTTGCTAGCGGCCACCCCTGGGACCCAGTACTTC	CSASLLAATPGTQYF
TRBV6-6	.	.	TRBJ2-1	TGTGCCAGCAGTCCCCACCGGGATGAGCAGTTCTTC	CASSPHRDEQFF
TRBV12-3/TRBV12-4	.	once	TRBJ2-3	TGTGCCAGCAGCCACCGCAAGGGATCCACAGATACGCAGTATTTT	CASSHRKGSTDTQYF
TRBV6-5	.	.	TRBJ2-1	TGTGCCAGGCCGGACCGCGACTCCTACAATGAGCAGTTCTTC	CARPDRDSYNEQFF
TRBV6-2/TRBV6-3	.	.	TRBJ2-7	TGTGCCAGCAGTTATCTCGGGGAGAGCTACGAGCAGTACTTC	CASSYLGESYEQYF
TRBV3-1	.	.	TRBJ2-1	TGTGCCAGCAGCCAGGGACTTGAGGGCCACAATGAGCAGTTCTTC	CASSQGLEGHNEQFF
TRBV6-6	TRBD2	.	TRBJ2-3	TGTGCCAGCAGTTACCCTAGCGGGAGTGATTCGCAGTATTTT	CASSYPSGSDSQYF
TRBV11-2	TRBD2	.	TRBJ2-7	TGTGCCAGCAGCTTAGTAAGCGGGGATAGCTCCTACAATGAGCAGTACTTC	CASSLVSGDSSYNEQYF
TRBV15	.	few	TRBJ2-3	TGTGCCACCAGCAGAGATATGGTGGCAGATACGCAGTATTTT	CATSRDMVADTQYF
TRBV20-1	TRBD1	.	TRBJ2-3	TGCAGTGCTATACTCTCGACAGGGGATACGCAGTATTTT	CSAILSTGDTQYF
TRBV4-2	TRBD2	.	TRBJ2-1	TGTGCCAGCAGCCCCCAAGTCGTCGGGGGGGCCGGGGAGGATGAGCAGTTCTTC	CASSPQVVGGAGEDEQFF
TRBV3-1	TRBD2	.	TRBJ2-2	TGTGCCAGCAGCCTCCGAGCTAGCGGGGGTCGGACCGGGGAGCTGTTTTTT	CASSLRASGGRTGELFF
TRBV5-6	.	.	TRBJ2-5	TGTGCCAGCATCTTGGGCAGCTACAATGAGCAGTACTTC	CASILGSYNEQYF
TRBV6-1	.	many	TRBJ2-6	TGTGCCAGCAGCCTAGGACATGGCGGGGCCAACGTCCTGACTTTC	CASSLGHGGANVLTF
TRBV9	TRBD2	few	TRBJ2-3	TGTGCCAGCAGCGTAGAAAGCGGGAGGGCACTAGATACGCAGTATTTT	CASSVESGRALDTQYF
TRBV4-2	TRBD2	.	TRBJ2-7	TGTGCCAGCAGCCAAGATAGGAGTAGCGGGTACGAGCAGTACTTC	CASSQDRSSGYEQYF
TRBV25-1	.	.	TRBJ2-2	TGTGCCAGCAGTGAAAATCCGGGGTCCGGGGAGCTGTTTTTT	CASSENPGSGELFF
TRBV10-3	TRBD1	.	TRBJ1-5	TGTGCCATCAGTGACAGGGGGAATAGCAATCAGCCCCAGCATTTT	CAISDRGNSNQPQHF
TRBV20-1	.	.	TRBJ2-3	TGCAGTGCTAGGCGAGAAGATGATACGCAGTATTTT	CSARREDDTQYF
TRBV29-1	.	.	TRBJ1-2	TGCAACGTTGATCGGTCAGGAGGGCGATTGTCGCATGGCTACACCTTC	CNVDRSGGRLSHGYTF
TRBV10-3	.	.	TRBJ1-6	TGTGCCATCAGCAACCAATCTGGGTATTCACCCCTCCACTTT	CAISNQSGYSPLHF
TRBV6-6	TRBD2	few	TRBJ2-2	TGTGCCAGCAGAGGCCCCGGGACTAGCTTCTCCGGGGAGCTGTTTTTT	CASRGPGTSFSGELFF
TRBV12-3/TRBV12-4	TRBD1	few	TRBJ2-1	TGTGCCAGCAGTCCCGAGGGACAGCTTCCCTACAATGAGCAGTTCTTC	CASSPEGQLPYNEQFF
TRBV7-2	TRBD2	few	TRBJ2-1	TGTGCCAGCAGCCAGGGACTAGCGGGCCTAAATGAGCAGTTCTTC	CASSQGLAGLNEQFF
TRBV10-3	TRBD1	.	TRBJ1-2	TGTGCCATCAGTGATAAGGACAGGCTTTATGGCTACACCTTC	CAISDKDRLYGYTF
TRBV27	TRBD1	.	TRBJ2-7	TGTGCCAGCAGACCCGACAGGGAGAAAAGCTACGAGCAGTACTTC	CASRPDREKSYEQYF
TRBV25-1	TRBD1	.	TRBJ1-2	TGTGCCAGCAGTGGTGGGACAGGGTCACACTATGGCTACACCTTC	CASSGGTGSHYGYTF
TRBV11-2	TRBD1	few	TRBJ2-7	TGTGCCAGCAGCTCGGGCGAGGGACAGGGGTATGACGAGCAGTACTTC	CASSSGEGQGYDEQYF
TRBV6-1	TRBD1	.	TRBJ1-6	TGTGCCAGCAGCCCAACAGGGGCCTTTTTATATAATTCACCCCTCCACTTT	CASSPTGAFLYNSPLHF
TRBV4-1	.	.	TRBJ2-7	TGCGCCAGCAGCCCCCGCTGGGTAGGCTACGAGCAGTACTTC	CASSPRWVGYEQYF
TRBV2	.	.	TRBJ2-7	TGTGCCAGTGAGGCTGGCTCTTCCGAGCAGTACTTC	CASEAGSSEQYF
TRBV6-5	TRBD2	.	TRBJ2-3	TGTGCCAGCAGTTACCCGGGGTTCCGGGGGGGAGTTTCGACAGATACGCAGTATTTT	CASSYPGFRGGVSTDTQYF
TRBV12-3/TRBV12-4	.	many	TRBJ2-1	TGTGCCAGCAGTTTAACCAGCAATGAGCAGTTCTTC	CASSLTSNEQFF
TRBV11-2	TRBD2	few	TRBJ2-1	TGTGCCAGCAGCCCAAGCGGGAGGTCCAACAATGAGCAGTTCTTC	CASSPSGRSNNEQFF
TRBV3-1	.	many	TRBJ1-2	TGTGCCAGCAGCCTCCACAGCGGGGTGGGAAGCTATGGCTACACCTTC	CASSLHSGVGSYGYTF
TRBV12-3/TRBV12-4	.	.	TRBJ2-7	TGTGCCAGCAGCACCGGGGGAAAGGACGAGCAGTACTTC	CASSTGGKDEQYF
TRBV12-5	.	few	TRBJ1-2	TGTGCTAGTGGTTTCGCTGGCAGGGCGGGCTACACCTTC	CASGFAGRAGYTF
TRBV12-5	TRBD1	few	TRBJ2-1	TGTGCTAGTGGCCGGGACAGGGGGGGCTACAATGAGCAGTTCTTC	CASGRDRGGYNEQFF
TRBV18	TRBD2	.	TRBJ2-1	TGTGCCAGCTCACCCCGTTTGCGGGAGGTCTCCTACAATGAGCAGTTCTTC	CASSPRLREVSYNEQFF
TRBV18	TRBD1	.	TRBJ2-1	TGTGCCAGCTCATCCCAGGGGGAGCACAGCGATGAGCAGTTCTTC	CASSSQGEHSDEQFF
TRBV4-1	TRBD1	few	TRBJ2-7	TGCGCCAGCAGCCATACGGGACAGGGCCCCTACGAGCAGTACTTC	CASSHTGQGPYEQYF
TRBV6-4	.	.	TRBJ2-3	TGTGCCAGCACCAGGAAGGGACCGTTCACAGATACGCAGTATTTT	CASTRKGPFTDTQYF
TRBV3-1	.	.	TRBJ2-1	TGTGCCAGCAGCCAAGATCGGCGTATGGCGGGGACTCACAATGAGCAGTTCTTC	CASSQDRRMAGTHNEQFF
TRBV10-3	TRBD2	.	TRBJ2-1	TGTGCCATCAGTGAGTCTGTGGCGGGAGCCTACAATGAGCAGTTCTTC	CAISESVAGAYNEQFF
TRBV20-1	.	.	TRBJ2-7	TGCAGTGCTAGTTCGGGGTCCCTCTACGAGCAGTACTTC	CSASSGSLYEQYF
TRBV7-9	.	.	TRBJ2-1	TGTGCCAGCAGGTTACGAACTCTCAATGAGCAGTTCTTC	CASRLRTLNEQFF
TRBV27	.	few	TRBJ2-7	TGTGCCAGCAGTTTCATCGGAAGGCATACTGGCGAGCAGTACTTC	CASSFIGRHTGEQYF
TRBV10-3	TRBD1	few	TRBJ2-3	TGTGCCATCAGGGACAGGACCAACACAGATACGCAGTATTTT	CAIRDRTNTDTQYF
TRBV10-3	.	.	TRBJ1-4	TGTGCCATCAGTGACTCCGAGAATGAAAAACTGTTTTTT	CAISDSENEKLFF